This T cell receptor beta chain comes out of a study of cytomegalovirus exposure and HLA in healthy donors. Study-level findings and limits: A link between a missense DCLRE1C variant and TCR beta V- and J-gene trimming emerged from a later analysis.

In regard to this clone: Its antigen is still unknown.

The study ran its PCR with 60 Vbeta and 13 Jbeta primers. TCRdb keeps only in-frame clones here, not all; method: immunoSEQ multiplex PCR. This sample contains 100,000 to 150,000 clones. This sequence was found in a woman aged 40 to 49 in good health and CMV-seropositive. The source material was PBMCs.

The CDR3 bases are TGTGCCAGCAGCCCTCGGACAGGGGGATCCTACGAGCAGTACTTC. It is translated as CASSPRTGGSYEQYF. This chain connects TRBV7-9 to TRBJ2-7, with TRBD1 matching over 10 bases. The J segment lost 1 base and the V segment lost 5 bases, leaving 5 bases of the junction unmatched. This CDR3 comprises 15 residues. The V gene's germline CDR1 is SEHNR and CDR2 FQNEAQ (reference sequence).